Each of the 11 T cell receptor beta chains below was sequenced from the same sample in a study of cytomegalovirus exposure and HLA in healthy donors (dated by TCRdb to the late 2010s). Library preparation was by the immunoSEQ multiplex PCR assay. The multiplex PCR relied on a mix of 60 forward primers for TCR Vbeta segments and 13 reverse primers for TCR Jbeta segments. In TCRdb, the immuneACCESS table is reduced to in-frame sequences with V and J assigned. These tables do not hold every clone; where another copy was compared, an unresolved V gene accounts for under half, and the others remain unexplained. The sample table shows around 180,000 clones, and approximately 78% are seen once. In total, the top ten clones hold about 2.4% of the sample. Sample: PBMCs. Every receptor here comes from a male donor in good health and CMV-seronegative.

The chain is built from TRBV6-1 and TRBJ1-3; the match to TRBD1 covers 7 bases. V trimming: 3 bases; J trimming: 4 bases; junction bases outside the gene matches: 3. The germline V gene encodes CDR1 MNHNS and CDR2 SASEGT. CDR3 length equals 14 residues. DNA for the CDR3: TGTGCCAGCAGTGAGAGGGGGCTCGGAAACACCATATATTTT. It translates to CASSERGLGNTIYF.

This clone has only one observation. The chain links TRBV27 to TRBJ2-3; 9 bases line up with TRBD2. Per the germline V gene, CDR1 is MNHEY and CDR2 is SMNVEV (reference sequence). This CDR3 contains 18 residues. J gave up 2 bases and V 6 bases, and 15 bases lay outside the gene matches. Here the CDR3 reads CASSLQGSTSGFTDTQYF. DNA for the CDR3: TGTGCCAGCAGCCTACAGGGATCCACTAGCGGGTTCACAGATACGCAGTATTTT.

This clone was observed a handful of times. The gene calls are TRBV5-1 and TRBJ1-1; D perhaps matches TRBD1 (5 bases). The CDR3 loop spans 12 amino acids. Trimming stripped 5 bases from V and 4 bases from J, with 9 bases between. The germline CDR1 and CDR2 sequences are SGHRS and YFSETQ. CDR3 coding DNA: TGCGCCAGCAGACAGGACATCACTGAAGCTTTCTTT. Protein: CASRQDITEAFF.

The V and J genes are TRBV19 and TRBJ2-5, with a possible D match to TRBD2 (6 bases). The germline CDR1 and CDR2 sequences are LNHDA and SQIVND (reference sequence). Trimming removed 8 bases from V and 4 bases from J, with 11 bases in between. This CDR3 is 12 amino acids long. The CDR3 DNA follows: TGTGCCAGTGCCGAGCGGGTAGAGACCCAGTACTTC. This translates into CASAERVETQYF.

J is TRBJ2-7 and V is TRBV6-5; possibly TRBD1 for D (6 bases). CDR1 and CDR2 from the germline V gene are MNHEY and SVGAGI. The CDR3 runs to 12 residues. Trimming cost V 6 bases and J 4 bases, with 10 bases left between them. The CDR3 reads CASRKDSYEQYF. As DNA, the CDR3 is TGTGCCAGCAGGAAGGACAGTTACGAGCAGTACTTC.

The chain carries TRBV2 and TRBJ2-5; 8 bases line up with TRBD1. The J call may be in error: the DNA end matches TRBJ2-7 better. From germline, CDR1 is SNHLY and CDR2 FYNNEI. The CDR3 sequence is 15 residues long. The CDR3 loop is CASSASAGGIYEQYF. The CDR3, as DNA: TGTGCCAGCAGTGCATCTGCAGGGGGCATCTACGAGCAGTACTTC.

The chain is built from TRBV4-1 and TRBJ2-3; 10 bases line up with TRBD2. The V and J ends lost 4 bases and 6 bases, in that order; junction bases with no gene match: 10. Germline values: CDR1 MGHRA, CDR2 YSYEKL. This CDR3 has 16 residues. The DNA for the CDR3 is TGCGCCAGCAGCCTTTCTAGCGGGGGAGCCGTGGATACGCAGTATTTT. It codes for CASSLSSGGAVDTQYF.

The chain has TRBV5-1 and TRBJ2-7; 12 nucleotides match TRBD1. V shed 2 bases and J 3 bases; nucleotides not matched to a gene: 3. CDR3 length: 15 amino acids. CDR1 SGHRS and CDR2 YFSETQ come from the germline V gene. This CDR3 reads CASSFGTGGFYEQYF. DNA of the CDR3: TGCGCCAGCAGCTTCGGGACAGGGGGCTTCTACGAGCAGTACTTC. Full variable domain (outside the CDR3, taken from reference TRBV5-1 and TRBJ2-7): KAGVTQTPRYLIKTRGQQVTLSCSPISGHRSVSWYQQTPGQGLQFLFEYFSETQRNKGNFPGRFSGRQFSNSRSEMNVSTLELGDSALYLCASSFGTGGFYEQYFGPGTRLTVT.

In this sample, this clone turned up a few times. J is TRBJ2-7 and V is TRBV4-1, with D perhaps matching TRBD2 (5 bases). V was clipped by 0 bases and J by 3 bases, with 12 bases between them. CDR3 size: 15 residues. CDR1 and CDR2 from the germline V gene are MGHRA and YSYEKL. Here the CDR3 reads CASSQDAGKYYEQYF. CDR3 nucleotide sequence: TGCGCCAGCAGCCAAGATGCCGGGAAATACTACGAGCAGTACTTC.

CDR3 loop: CASSFLRQGAHKKSSYNEQFF. The CDR3 DNA sequence: TGTGCCAGCAGTTTCCTCCGACAGGGGGCCCACAAAAAAAGCTCCTACAATGAGCAGTTCTTC. V and J are TRBV27 and TRBJ2-1, with 10 bases identical to TRBD1. This CDR3 region has 21 residues. The germline V gene encodes CDR1 MNHEY and CDR2 SMNVEV (reference sequence). V gave up 3 bases and J gave up 0 bases; unmatched junction bases: 17.

The chain has TRBV28 and TRBJ2-7; 7 bases match TRBD1. Germline V CDR1 and CDR2: MDHEN, SYDVKM. The CDR3 has 15 residues. The J segment lost 4 bases and the V segment lost 6 bases, leaving 12 bases of the junction unmatched. DNA of the CDR3: TGTGCCAGCAGCGTAGGGGCAGGGGGACGATACGAGCAGTACTTC. Residues: CASSVGAGGRYEQYF.